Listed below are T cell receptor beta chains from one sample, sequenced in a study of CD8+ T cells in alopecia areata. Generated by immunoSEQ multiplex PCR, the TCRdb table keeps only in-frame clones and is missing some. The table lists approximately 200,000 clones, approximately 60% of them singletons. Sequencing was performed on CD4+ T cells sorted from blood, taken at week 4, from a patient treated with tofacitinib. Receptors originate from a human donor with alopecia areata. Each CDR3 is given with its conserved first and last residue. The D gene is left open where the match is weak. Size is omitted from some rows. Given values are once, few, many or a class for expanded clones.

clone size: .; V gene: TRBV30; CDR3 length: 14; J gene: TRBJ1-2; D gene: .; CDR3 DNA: TGTGCCTGGAGCCCCCGAAGCAGGGACTATGGCTACACCTTC; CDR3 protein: CAWSPRSRDYGYTF
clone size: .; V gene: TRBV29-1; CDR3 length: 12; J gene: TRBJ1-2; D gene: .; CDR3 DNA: TGCAGCGGCCGGGACACTAACTATGGCTACACCTTC; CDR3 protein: CSGRDTNYGYTF
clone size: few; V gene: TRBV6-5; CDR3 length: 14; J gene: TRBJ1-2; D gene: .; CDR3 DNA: TGTGCCAGCAGGAAAAGTGTCACCGGGGGCGGCTACACCTTC; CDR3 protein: CASRKSVTGGGYTF
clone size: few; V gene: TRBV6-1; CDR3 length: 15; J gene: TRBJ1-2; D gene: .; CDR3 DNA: TGTGCCAGCAGTGACAGGAGCCGCTCCAGCTATGGCTACACCTTC; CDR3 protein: CASSDRSRSSYGYTF
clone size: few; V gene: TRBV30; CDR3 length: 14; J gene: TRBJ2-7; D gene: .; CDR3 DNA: TGTGCCTGGAGTGTAAGGGGGAGTTCCTACGAGCAGTACTTC; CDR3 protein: CAWSVRGSSYEQYF
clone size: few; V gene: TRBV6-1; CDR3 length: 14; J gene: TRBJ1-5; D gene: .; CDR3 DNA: TGTGCCAGCTGTAGGCAATTTAGCAATCAGCCCCAGCATTTT; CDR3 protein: CASCRQFSNQPQHF
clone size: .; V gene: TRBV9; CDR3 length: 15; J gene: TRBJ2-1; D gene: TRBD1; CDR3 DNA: TGTGCCAGCAGCGCGGGACAGTTGATGTACAATGAGCAGTTCTTC; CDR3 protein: CASSAGQLMYNEQFF
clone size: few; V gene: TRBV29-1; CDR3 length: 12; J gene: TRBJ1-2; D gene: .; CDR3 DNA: TGCAGCGTCGCATTAGCTAACTATGGCTACACCTTC; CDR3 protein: CSVALANYGYTF
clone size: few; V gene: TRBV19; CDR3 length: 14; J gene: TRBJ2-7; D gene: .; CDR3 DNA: TGTGCCAGTAGTTTGCAGGTCGGGCCCTACGAGCAGTACTTC; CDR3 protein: CASSLQVGPYEQYF
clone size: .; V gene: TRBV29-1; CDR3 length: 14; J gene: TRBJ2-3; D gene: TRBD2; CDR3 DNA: TGCAGCGCCGGGGGGAGGGGTAGCACAGATACGCAGTATTTT; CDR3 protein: CSAGGRGSTDTQYF
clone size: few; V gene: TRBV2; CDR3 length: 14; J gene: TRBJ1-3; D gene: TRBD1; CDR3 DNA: TGTGCCAGCGGGGACAGGTTCTCTGGAAACACCATATATTTT; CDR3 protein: CASGDRFSGNTIYF
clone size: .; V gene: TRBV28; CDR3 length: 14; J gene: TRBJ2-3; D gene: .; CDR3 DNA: TGTGCCAGCAGGGGCGGACCGAGCACAGATACGCAGTATTTT; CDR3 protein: CASRGGPSTDTQYF
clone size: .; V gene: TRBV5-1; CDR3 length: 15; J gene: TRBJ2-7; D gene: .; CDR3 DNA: TGCGCCAGCAGCTTGGACCCAAGTAGCTCCTACGAGCAGTACTTC; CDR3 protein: CASSLDPSSSYEQYF
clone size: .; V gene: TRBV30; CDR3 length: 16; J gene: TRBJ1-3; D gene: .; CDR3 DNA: TGTGCCTGGACCGCCCCCCCGCCACGGGAAGGAAACACCATATATTTT; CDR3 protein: CAWTAPPPREGNTIYF
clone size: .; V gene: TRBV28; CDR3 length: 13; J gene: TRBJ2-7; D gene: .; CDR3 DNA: TGTGCCAGCCAAATGGGACACCTCTACGAGCAGTACTTC; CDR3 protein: CASQMGHLYEQYF
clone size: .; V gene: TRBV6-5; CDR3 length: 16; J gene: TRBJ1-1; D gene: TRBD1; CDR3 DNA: TGTGCCAGCAGTTATGGGGTCAGGGGGCGGGCCACTGAAGCTTTCTTT; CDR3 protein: CASSYGVRGRATEAFF
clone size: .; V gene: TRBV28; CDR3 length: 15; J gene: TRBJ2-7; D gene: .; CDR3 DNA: TGTGCCAGCAGTGGACACGAGGACCTTACCTACGAGCAGTACTTC; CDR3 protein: CASSGHEDLTYEQYF
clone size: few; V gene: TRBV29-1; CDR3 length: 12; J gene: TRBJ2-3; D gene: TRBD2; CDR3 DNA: TGCAGCCACAGCGGGGCGACAGATACGCAGTATTTT; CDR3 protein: CSHSGATDTQYF
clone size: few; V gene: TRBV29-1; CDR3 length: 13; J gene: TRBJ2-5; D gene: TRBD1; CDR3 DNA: TGCAGCGCTATGGGACAGACCCAAGAGACCCAGTACTTC; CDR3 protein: CSAMGQTQETQYF
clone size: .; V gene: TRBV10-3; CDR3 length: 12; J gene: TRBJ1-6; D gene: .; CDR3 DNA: TGTGCCATCAGCGGATCTAATTCACCCCTCCACTTT; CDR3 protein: CAISGSNSPLHF